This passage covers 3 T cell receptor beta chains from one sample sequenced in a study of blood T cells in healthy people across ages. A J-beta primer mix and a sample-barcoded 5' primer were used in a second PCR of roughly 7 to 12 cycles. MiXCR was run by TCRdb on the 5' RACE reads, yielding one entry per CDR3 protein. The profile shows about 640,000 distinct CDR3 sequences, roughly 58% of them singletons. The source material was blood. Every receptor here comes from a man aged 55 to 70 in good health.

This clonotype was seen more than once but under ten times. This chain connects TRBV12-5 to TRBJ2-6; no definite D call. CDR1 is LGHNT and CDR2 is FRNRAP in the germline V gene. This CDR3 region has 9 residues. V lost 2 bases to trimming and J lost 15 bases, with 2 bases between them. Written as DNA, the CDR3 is TGTGCTAGTGGTTTGCCCCTGACTTTC. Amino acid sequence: CASGLPLTF. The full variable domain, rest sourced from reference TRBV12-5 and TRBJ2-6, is DARVTQTPRHKVTEMGQEVTMRCQPILGHNTVFWYRQTMMQGLELLAYFRNRAPLDDSGMPKDRFSAEMPDATLATLKIQPSEPRDSAVYFCASGLPLTFGAGSRLTVL.

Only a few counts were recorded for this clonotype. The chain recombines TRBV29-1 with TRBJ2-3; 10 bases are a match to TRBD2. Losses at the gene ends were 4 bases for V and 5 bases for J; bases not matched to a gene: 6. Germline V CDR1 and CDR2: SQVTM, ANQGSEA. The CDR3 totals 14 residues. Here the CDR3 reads CSVVSGGPGDTQYF. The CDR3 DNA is TGCAGCGTTGTTAGCGGGGGGCCAGGAGATACGCAGTATTTT.

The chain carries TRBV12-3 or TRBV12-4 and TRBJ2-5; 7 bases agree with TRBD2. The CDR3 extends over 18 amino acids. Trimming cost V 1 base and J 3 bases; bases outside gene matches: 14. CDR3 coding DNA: TGTGCCAGCAGTTTAGGGCCCAAAGCGGGGTCGTCCAAAGAGACCCAGTACTTC. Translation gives CASSLGPKAGSSKETQYF.